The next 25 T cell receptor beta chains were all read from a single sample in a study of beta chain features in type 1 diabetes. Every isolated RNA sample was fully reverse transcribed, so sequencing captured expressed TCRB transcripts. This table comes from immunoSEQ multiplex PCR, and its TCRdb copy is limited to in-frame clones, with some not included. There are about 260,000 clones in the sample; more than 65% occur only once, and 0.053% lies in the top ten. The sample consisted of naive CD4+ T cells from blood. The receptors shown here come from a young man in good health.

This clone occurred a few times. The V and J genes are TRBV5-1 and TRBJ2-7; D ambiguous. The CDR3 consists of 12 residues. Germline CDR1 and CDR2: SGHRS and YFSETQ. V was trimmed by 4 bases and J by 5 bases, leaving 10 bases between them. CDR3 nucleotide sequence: TGCGCCAGCAGCATGAAAGGGCACGAGCAGTACTTC. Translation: CASSMKGHEQYF.

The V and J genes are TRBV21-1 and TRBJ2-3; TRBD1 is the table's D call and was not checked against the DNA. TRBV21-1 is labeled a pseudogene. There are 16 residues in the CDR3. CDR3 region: CASSTPTGQRADTQYF. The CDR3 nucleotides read TGTGCCAGCAGCACCCCCACAGGGCAGAGGGCAGATACGCAGTATTTT.

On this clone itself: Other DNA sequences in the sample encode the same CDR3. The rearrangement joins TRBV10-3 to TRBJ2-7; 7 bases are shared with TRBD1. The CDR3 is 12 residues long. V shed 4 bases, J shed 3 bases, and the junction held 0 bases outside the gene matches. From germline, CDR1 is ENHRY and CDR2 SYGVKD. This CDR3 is CAISGQGYEQYF. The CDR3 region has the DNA TGTGCCATCAGTGGACAGGGCTACGAGCAGTACTTC.

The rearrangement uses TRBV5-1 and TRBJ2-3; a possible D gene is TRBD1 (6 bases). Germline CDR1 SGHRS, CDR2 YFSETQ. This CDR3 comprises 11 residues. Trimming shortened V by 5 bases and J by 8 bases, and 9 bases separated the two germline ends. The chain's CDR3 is CASSAQGTQYF. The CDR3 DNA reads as TGCGCCAGCAGTGCACAGGGTACGCAGTATTTT.

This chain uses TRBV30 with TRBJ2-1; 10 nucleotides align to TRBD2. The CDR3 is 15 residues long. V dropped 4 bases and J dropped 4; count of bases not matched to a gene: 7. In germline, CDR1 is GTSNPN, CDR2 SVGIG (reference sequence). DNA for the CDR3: TGTGCCTGGAAGAAAGCGGGAGGGGCGTACAATGAGCAGTTCTTC. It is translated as CAWKKAGGAYNEQFF.

CDR3 in DNA: TGTGCCAGCAGCCATGGGACTAGCGGGAGAATGCAGTACTTC. Its protein is CASSHGTSGRMQYF. The V call is TRBV28, the J call TRBJ2-7; TRBD2 matches at 14 bases. J gave up 9 bases and V 6 bases, and 7 bases lay outside the gene matches. CDR3 length: 14 amino acids. Germline assignment: CDR1 MDHEN and CDR2 SYDVKM.

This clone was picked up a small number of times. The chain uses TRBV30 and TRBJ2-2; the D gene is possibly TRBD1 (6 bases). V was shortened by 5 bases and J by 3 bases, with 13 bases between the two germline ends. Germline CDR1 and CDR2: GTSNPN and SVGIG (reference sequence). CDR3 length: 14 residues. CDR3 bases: TGTGCCTGGGGGTCCGGGACACACACCGGGGAGCTGTTTTTT. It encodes CAWGSGTHTGELFF.

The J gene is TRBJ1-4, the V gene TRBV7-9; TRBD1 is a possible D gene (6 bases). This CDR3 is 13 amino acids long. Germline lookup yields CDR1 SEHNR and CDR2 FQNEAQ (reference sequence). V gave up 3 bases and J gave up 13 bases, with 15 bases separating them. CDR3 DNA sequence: TGTGCCAGCAGCTTGGGCCCTCAGGGGCCACTGTTTTTT. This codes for CASSLGPQGPLFF.

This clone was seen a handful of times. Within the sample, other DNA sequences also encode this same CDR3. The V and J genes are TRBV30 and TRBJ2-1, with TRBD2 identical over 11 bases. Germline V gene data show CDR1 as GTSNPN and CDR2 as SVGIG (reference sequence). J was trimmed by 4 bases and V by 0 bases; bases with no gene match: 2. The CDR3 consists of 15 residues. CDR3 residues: CAWSVGTSGYNEQFF. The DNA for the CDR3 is TGTGCCTGGAGTGTAGGGACTAGCGGATACAATGAGCAGTTCTTC.

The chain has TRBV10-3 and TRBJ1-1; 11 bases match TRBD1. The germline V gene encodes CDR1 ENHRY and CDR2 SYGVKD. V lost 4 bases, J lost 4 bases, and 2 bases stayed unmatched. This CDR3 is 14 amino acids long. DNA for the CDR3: TGTGCCATCAGTGGGACAGGGGGCATCACTGAAGCTTTCTTT. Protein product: CAISGTGGITEAFF.

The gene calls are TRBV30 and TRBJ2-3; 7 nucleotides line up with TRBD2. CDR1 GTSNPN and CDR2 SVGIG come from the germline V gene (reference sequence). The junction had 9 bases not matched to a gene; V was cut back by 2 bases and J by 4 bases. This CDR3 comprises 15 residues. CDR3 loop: CAWSTSGVRADTQYF. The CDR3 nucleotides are TGTGCCTGGAGTACAAGCGGGGTCCGGGCAGATACGCAGTATTTT.

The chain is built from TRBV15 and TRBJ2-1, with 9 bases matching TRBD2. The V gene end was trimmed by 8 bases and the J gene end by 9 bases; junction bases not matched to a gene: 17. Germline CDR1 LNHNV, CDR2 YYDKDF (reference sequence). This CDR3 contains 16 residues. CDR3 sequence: CATEAASGTYSGEQFF. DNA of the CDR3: TGTGCCACCGAGGCGGCTAGCGGGACCTATTCTGGTGAGCAGTTCTTC.

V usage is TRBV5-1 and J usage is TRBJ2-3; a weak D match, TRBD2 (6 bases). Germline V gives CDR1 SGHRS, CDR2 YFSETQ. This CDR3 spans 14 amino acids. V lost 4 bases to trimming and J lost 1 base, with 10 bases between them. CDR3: CASSVSGRTDTQYF. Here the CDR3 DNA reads TGCGCCAGCAGCGTTAGCGGACGCACAGATACGCAGTATTTT.

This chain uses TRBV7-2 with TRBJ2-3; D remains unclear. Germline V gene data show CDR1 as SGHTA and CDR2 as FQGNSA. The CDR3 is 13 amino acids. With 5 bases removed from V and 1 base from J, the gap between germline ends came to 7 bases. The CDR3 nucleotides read TGTGCCAGCAGCGCAACAGGCACAGATACGCAGTATTTT. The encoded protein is CASSATGTDTQYF.

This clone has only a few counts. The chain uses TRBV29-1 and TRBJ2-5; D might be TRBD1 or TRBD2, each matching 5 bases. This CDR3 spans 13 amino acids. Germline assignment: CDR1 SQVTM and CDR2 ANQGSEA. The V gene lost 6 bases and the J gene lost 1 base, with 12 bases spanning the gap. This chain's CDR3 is CSVRGILQETQYF. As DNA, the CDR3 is TGCAGCGTGAGGGGAATCCTCCAAGAGACCCAGTACTTC.

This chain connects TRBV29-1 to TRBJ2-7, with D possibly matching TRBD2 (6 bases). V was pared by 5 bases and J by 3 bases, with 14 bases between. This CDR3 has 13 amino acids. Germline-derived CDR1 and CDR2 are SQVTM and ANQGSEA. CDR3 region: CSVTRDWGYEQYF. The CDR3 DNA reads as TGCAGCGTTACCCGGGACTGGGGCTACGAGCAGTACTTC.

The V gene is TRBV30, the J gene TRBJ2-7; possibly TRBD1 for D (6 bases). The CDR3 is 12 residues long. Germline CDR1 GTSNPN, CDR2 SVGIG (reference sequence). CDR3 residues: CAARTDSYEQYF. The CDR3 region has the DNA TGTGCTGCCCGGACAGACTCCTACGAGCAGTACTTC.

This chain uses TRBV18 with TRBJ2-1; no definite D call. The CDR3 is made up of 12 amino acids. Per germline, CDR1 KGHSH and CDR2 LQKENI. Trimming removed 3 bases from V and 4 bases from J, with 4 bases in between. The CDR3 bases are TGTGCCAGCTCACCTTCATACAATGAGCAGTTCTTC. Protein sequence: CASSPSYNEQFF.

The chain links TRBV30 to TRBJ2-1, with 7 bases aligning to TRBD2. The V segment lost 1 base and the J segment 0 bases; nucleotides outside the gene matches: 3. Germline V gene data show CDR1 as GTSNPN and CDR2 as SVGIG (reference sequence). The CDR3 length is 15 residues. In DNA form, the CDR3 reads TGTGCCTGGAGTGGACTAGCTCCCTCCTACAATGAGCAGTTCTTC. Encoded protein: CAWSGLAPSYNEQFF.

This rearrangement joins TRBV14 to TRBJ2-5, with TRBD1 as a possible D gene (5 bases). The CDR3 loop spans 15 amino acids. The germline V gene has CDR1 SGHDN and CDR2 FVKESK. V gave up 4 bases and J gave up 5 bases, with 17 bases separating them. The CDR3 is CASSPEVWGAETQYF. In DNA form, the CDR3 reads TGTGCCAGCAGCCCAGAGGTCTGGGGCGCGGAGACCCAGTACTTC.

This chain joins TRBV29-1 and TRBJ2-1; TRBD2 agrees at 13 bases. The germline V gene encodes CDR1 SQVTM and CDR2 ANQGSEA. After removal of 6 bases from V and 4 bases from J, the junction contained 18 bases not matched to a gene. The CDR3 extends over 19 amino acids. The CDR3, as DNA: TGCAGCGTGGAGGGGACTTCCCTCTGGGGACTAGCGGGGTACAATGAGCAGTTCTTC. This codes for CSVEGTSLWGLAGYNEQFF.

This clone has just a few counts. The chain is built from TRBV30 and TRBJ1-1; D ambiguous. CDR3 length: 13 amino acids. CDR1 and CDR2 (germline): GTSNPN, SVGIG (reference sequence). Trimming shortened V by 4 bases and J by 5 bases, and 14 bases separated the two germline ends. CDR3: CAWTAQWGTEAFF. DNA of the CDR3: TGTGCCTGGACAGCTCAGTGGGGAACTGAAGCTTTCTTT.

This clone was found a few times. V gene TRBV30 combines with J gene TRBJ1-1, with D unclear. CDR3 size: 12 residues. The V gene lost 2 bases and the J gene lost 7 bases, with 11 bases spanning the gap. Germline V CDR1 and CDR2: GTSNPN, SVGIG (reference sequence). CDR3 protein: CAWSPDLVEAFF. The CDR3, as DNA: TGTGCCTGGAGTCCCGACCTCGTTGAAGCTTTCTTT.

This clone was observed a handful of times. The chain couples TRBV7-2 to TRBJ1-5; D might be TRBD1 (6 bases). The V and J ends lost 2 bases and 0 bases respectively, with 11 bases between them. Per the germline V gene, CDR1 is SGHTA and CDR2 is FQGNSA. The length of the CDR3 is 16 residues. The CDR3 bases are TGTGCCAGCAGCTTAAGTATGGGGGCTAGCAATCAGCCCCAGCATTTT. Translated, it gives CASSLSMGASNQPQHF. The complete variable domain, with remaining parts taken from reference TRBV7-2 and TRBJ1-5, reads GAGVSQSPSNKVTEKGKDVELRCDPISGHTALYWYRQSLGQGLEFLIYFQGNSAPDKSGLPSDRFSAERTGGSVSTLTIQRTQQEDSAVYLCASSLSMGASNQPQHFGDGTRLSIL.

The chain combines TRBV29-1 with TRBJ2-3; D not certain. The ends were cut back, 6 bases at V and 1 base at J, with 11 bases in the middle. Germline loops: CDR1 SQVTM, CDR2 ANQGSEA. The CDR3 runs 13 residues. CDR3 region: CSVKFGGTDTQYF. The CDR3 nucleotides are TGCAGCGTGAAATTCGGAGGCACAGATACGCAGTATTTT.